Presented here are 23 T cell receptor beta chains from one specimen sequenced in a study of blood T cell repertoires in COVID-19. Libraries were prepared by immunoSEQ multiplex PCR; TCRdb keeps only in-frame clonotypes and omits some of them. The data contain approximately 270,000 clones, roughly 84% of them singletons. Material: peripheral blood. Receptor source: a human donor with COVID-19, enrolled during active disease. The donor label of this sample is uncertain.

The genes are TRBV7-9 and TRBJ2-7; TRBD2 might be the D (6 bases). The CDR3 sequence is 15 residues long. Per germline, CDR1 SEHNR and CDR2 FQNEAQ (reference sequence). The CDR3 loop reads CATSTRDSGLYEQYF. Here the CDR3 DNA reads TGTGCTACTTCGACCCGGGACTCGGGCCTCTACGAGCAGTACTTC.

This sequence joins TRBV27 and TRBJ2-5; 8 nucleotides agree with TRBD2. The CDR3 loop spans 15 amino acids. The junction had 7 bases not matched to a gene; V was cut back by 5 bases and J by 2 bases. Per the germline V gene, CDR1 is MNHEY and CDR2 is SMNVEV (reference sequence). The CDR3 is CASSPRRGAQETQYF. CDR3 bases: TGTGCCAGCAGTCCCAGGCGGGGGGCACAAGAGACCCAGTACTTC.

V and J are TRBV7-8 and TRBJ1-2; TRBD1 matches at 8 bases. With V trimmed by 4 bases and J by 4 bases, 8 bases remained unmatched. The CDR3 loop spans 15 amino acids. Germline V lookup: CDR1 SGHVS, CDR2 FQNEAQ. The CDR3 is CASSSEQGASYGYTF. For the CDR3, the DNA is TGTGCCAGCAGCTCTGAGCAGGGGGCCAGCTATGGCTACACCTTC.

This clone was counted once. The chain combines TRBV28 with TRBJ1-2, with D tentatively TRBD1 (5 bases). V lost 5 bases, J lost 1 base, and 14 bases lay in between. CDR3 length: 15 residues. Germline V gene sequence: CDR1 MDHEN, CDR2 SYDVKM. The CDR3 DNA reads TGTGCCAGCAGTAACCCCAGGACAATTAACTATGGCTACACCTTC. Protein product: CASSNPRTINYGYTF.

J is TRBJ1-3 and V is TRBV9, with D possibly matching TRBD1 (5 bases). The CDR3 covers 17 residues. In germline, CDR1 is SGDLS, CDR2 YYNGEE. V lost 3 bases and J lost 0, with 16 bases in between. The CDR3 DNA follows: TGTGCCAGCAGCGCAAACGCGGGACGCTCCTCTGGAAACACCATATATTTT. Its translation: CASSANAGRSSGNTIYF.

J is TRBJ1-5 and V is TRBV7-2; D call uncertain. The germline V gene encodes CDR1 SGHTA and CDR2 FQGNSA. The CDR3 contains 16 residues. Trimming cost V 0 bases and J 2 bases, with 11 bases left between them. The CDR3 bases are TGTGCCAGCAGCTTAGCGGGCGGGTATGGCAATCAGCCCCAGCATTTT. Protein product: CASSLAGGYGNQPQHF.

The chain couples TRBV6-2 or TRBV6-3 to TRBJ2-2; TRBD1 might be the D (5 bases). V lost 4 bases and J 3 bases, leaving 18 bases between the germline ends. CDR1 and CDR2 (germline): MNHEY, SVGEGT. The CDR3 spans 17 residues. The CDR3 is CASSSAGLGFDTGELFF. The CDR3 nucleotides read TGTGCCAGCAGTTCCGCAGGGTTGGGTTTTGACACCGGGGAGCTGTTTTTT.

The V gene is TRBV27, the J gene TRBJ2-7, with TRBD1 matching over 9 bases. The CDR3 runs 15 residues. Germline V gene lookup returns CDR1 MNHEY and CDR2 SMNVEV (reference sequence). V trimming: 7 bases; J trimming: 2 bases; junction bases outside the gene matches: 9. This CDR3 is CASTPSGTGPYEQYF. The DNA of the CDR3 is TGTGCCAGCACCCCCTCTGGGACAGGGCCCTACGAGCAGTACTTC.

The J gene is TRBJ1-1, the V gene TRBV10-1; perhaps TRBD1 as D (6 bases). The CDR3 spans 13 residues. V was cut by 0 bases and J by 10 bases, with 12 bases left in between. Germline V gives CDR1 WNHNN, CDR2 SYGVQD (reference sequence). Here the CDR3 reads CASSESGRGAAFF. For the CDR3, the DNA is TGCGCCAGCAGTGAGTCGGGCAGGGGAGCAGCTTTCTTT.

The genes are TRBV5-8 and TRBJ2-1; the match to TRBD2 covers 11 bases. Germline trimming cut 1 base from V and 7 bases from J; bases unmatched to any gene: 10. CDR3 length equals 17 residues. Germline V lookup: CDR1 SGHTS, CDR2 YDEGEE. CDR3 coding DNA: TGTGCCAGCAGCTTGCTTCCGGCTAGCGGGAGGACGAATGAGCAGTTCTTC. Its translation is CASSLLPASGRTNEQFF.

The chain combines TRBV18 with TRBJ2-3; D perhaps matches TRBD2 (5 bases). Trimming left V 4 bases short and J 5 bases short, with 19 bases between. The CDR3 is made up of 16 amino acids. Germline CDR1 KGHSH, CDR2 LQKENI. DNA of the CDR3: TGTGCCAGCTCACGAGCCACGGGTCCCGGAGGAGATACGCAGTATTTT. Protein: CASSRATGPGGDTQYF. Using reference TRBV18 and TRBJ2-3 for the parts outside the CDR3, the full variable domain is NAGVMQNPRHLVRRRGQEARLRCSPMKGHSHVYWYRQLPEEGLKFMVYLQKENIIDESGMPKERFSAEFPKEGPSILRIQQVVRGDSAAYFCASSRATGPGGDTQYFGPGTRLTVL.

The CDR3 region is CASSRDTSVLGNTIYF. DNA for the CDR3: TGCGCCAGCAGCCGCGACACGTCGGTGCTGGGAAACACCATATATTTT. The J gene is TRBJ1-3, the V gene TRBV5-1; D remains unclear. This CDR3 comprises 16 residues. With 4 bases removed from V and 4 bases from J, the gap between germline ends came to 18 bases. Germline CDR1 reads SGHRS; CDR2 reads YFSETQ.

The chain links TRBV7-3 to TRBJ2-2; 7 bases fit TRBD2. The trim removed 0 bases at V and 6 bases at J, leaving 13 bases unmatched. From germline, CDR1 is SGHTA and CDR2 FQGTGA. The CDR3 length is 18 residues. The CDR3 loop reads CASSLTRVYGGSPGELFF. As DNA, the CDR3 is TGTGCCAGCAGCTTAACGCGGGTATACGGCGGGAGCCCCGGGGAGCTGTTTTTT.

V usage is TRBV4-2 and J usage is TRBJ1-2, with 8 bases identical to TRBD1. The CDR3 is 15 amino acids. Germline V gene sequence: CDR1 LGHNA, CDR2 YNFKEQ. After removal of 0 bases from V and 4 bases from J, the junction contained 4 bases not matched to a gene. DNA for the CDR3: TGTGCCAGCAGCCAAGAAAACAGGGGGTTCTATGGCTACACCTTC. Translating gives CASSQENRGFYGYTF.

The chain couples TRBV28 to TRBJ2-7; 8 bases are a match to TRBD2. CDR1 is MDHEN and CDR2 is SYDVKM in the germline V gene. The CDR3 extends over 14 amino acids. V lost 5 bases to trimming and J lost 4 bases; unmatched junction nucleotides: 7. Here the CDR3 reads CASSTPGLVYEQYF. DNA of the CDR3: TGTGCCAGCAGTACTCCGGGACTAGTTTACGAGCAGTACTTC.

The gene calls are TRBV6-5 and TRBJ1-2, with D maybe TRBD1 (5 bases). Per germline, CDR1 MNHEY and CDR2 SVGAGI. This CDR3 has 15 amino acids. V lost 4 bases, J lost 3 bases, and 15 bases lay in between. The CDR3 sequence: CASSFRQPKDYGYTF. The CDR3 DNA reads TGTGCCAGCAGTTTCCGACAGCCTAAGGACTATGGCTACACCTTC.

To note about this clone: The junction and the germline gene differ at one end; a read error may be behind it. The CDR3 DNA follows: TGTGCCAGCTCACCCCGGCAGGGGAGTTGGGATTTT. It specifies CASSPRQGSWDF. V usage is TRBV18 and J usage is TRBJ2-3, with D possibly matching TRBD1 (6 bases). The CDR3 consists of 12 residues. Germline loops: CDR1 KGHSH, CDR2 LQKENI.

The chain uses TRBV9 and TRBJ2-2; 9 bases fit TRBD2. Per the germline V gene, CDR1 is SGDLS and CDR2 is YYNGEE. The CDR3 length is 16 residues. The V segment lost 0 bases and the J segment 5 bases; nucleotides outside the gene matches: 5. The CDR3, as DNA: TGTGCCAGCAGCGTAGTAGCGGGAGAATATACCGGGGAGCTGTTTTTT. This encodes CASSVVAGEYTGELFF.

In nucleotides, the CDR3 is TGTGCCAGCAGCCAAGAATGGTTGGAGGGGGCAAGCAATCAGCCCCAGCATTTT. As protein: CASSQEWLEGASNQPQHF. This sequence joins TRBV3-1 (or the pseudogene TRBV3-2) and TRBJ1-5; 7 bases agree with TRBD1. V shed 0 bases, J shed 1 base, and the junction held 9 bases outside the gene matches. This CDR3 is built from 18 residues. Germline assignment: CDR1 LGHDT and CDR2 YNNKEL (reference sequence).

The gene calls are TRBV3-1 (or the pseudogene TRBV3-2) and TRBJ2-3, with 10 bases aligning to TRBD2. The CDR3 contains 15 residues. Germline V gives CDR1 LGHDT, CDR2 YNNKEL (reference sequence). J lost 4 bases, V lost 4 bases, and 5 bases had no gene match. CDR3 region: CASSPLAGVSDTQYF. CDR3 bases: TGTGCCAGCAGCCCCCTAGCGGGAGTATCAGATACGCAGTATTTT.

Regarding this clone: A read error may account for a junction end that differs from germline. This rearrangement joins TRBV2 to TRBJ2-5, with D possibly matching TRBD1 (5 bases). This CDR3 contains 14 residues. Per germline, CDR1 SNHLY and CDR2 FYNNEI. The CDR3 DNA follows: TGTACCAGCAGGGCCGAATCCACCGGGGAGACCCAGTACTTC. It specifies CTSRAESTGETQYF.

J is TRBJ1-6 and V is TRBV20-1, with D possibly matching TRBD1 (5 bases). Germline loops: CDR1 DFQATT, CDR2 SNEGSKA (reference sequence). Trimming took off 3 bases at V and 5 bases at J, with 8 bases between the two ends. The CDR3 has 13 residues. CDR3 sequence reads: CSASLDNNSPLHF. The CDR3 nucleotides are TGCAGTGCTAGTCTGGACAATAATTCACCCCTCCACTTT.

The chain's CDR3 is CASQGTQETQYF. CDR3 bases: TGTGCCAGCCAGGGTACCCAAGAGACCCAGTACTTC. The chain combines TRBV10-3 with TRBJ2-5; tentative D call: TRBD1 (5 bases). The CDR3 has 12 residues. Trimming removed 10 bases at V and 1 base at J, with 10 bases between. Germline CDR1 and CDR2: ENHRY and SYGVKD.